This TCR beta chain stems from a study of shared clonotypes between healthy human individuals. Overall study context: Three CD4 naive, three CD4 memory, two CD8 naive and one CD8 memory plate were used per donor.

As concerns this clone: The antigen remains unidentified.

The germline V gene encodes CDR1 LNHDA and CDR2 SQIVND (reference sequence). Losses at the gene ends were 3 bases for V and 6 bases for J; bases not matched to a gene: 11. This CDR3 has 16 amino acids. Source study methods: Owing to the provision of junction-only sequences devoid of quality scores by immunoSEQ, filtering differed. Some clones are missing from TCRdb's copy, which holds only in-frame ones; the method was immunoSEQ multiplex PCR. V and J calls and clone size come straight from that table; D and trimming were deduced from the DNA. This sample carries just over 2,000,000 clones, roughly 94% of them seen once, and the ten largest clones take 0.1% to 0.15%. Study outcomes and limitations: Clonotypes shared by all four sorted-subset donors had higher generation probabilities than non-shared clonotypes.

Division of CD4+ cells produced a CD45RA+ naive subset and a CD45RA-negative memory subset. The chain uses TRBV19 and TRBJ2-1, with 7 bases that match TRBD2. This TCR was sampled from a man aged 18 to 35 in good health. Sample: naive CD4+ T cells sorted from blood. Documented subset: CD45RA+ positively selected. In nucleotides, the CDR3 is TGTGCCAGTAGTATCGCGGGAGAAGCCCTTAGCAATGAGCAGTTCTTC. Protein sequence: CASSIAGEALSNEQFF.